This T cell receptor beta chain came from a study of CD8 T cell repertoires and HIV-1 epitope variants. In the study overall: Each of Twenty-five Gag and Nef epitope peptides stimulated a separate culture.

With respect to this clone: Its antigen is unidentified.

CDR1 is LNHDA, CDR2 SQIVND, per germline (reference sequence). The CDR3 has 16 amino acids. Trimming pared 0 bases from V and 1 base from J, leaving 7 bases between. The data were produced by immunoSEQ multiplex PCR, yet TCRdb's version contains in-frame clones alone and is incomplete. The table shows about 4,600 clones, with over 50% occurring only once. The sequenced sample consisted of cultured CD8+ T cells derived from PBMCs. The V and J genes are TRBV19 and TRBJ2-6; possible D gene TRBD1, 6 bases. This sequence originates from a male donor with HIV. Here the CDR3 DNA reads TGTGCCAGTAGTATAGATCAGGGGTCTGGGGCCAACGTCCTGACTTTC. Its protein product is CASSIDQGSGANVLTF.